This TCR beta chain is drawn from a study of blood T cell repertoires in COVID-19. Trimming shortened V by 3 bases and J by 4 bases, and 10 bases separated the two germline ends. CDR1 SGHDT and CDR2 YYEEEE come from the germline V gene. The CDR3 contains 13 residues. Method: immunoSEQ multiplex PCR; TCRdb's copy keeps in-frame clones and lacks some. The sample lists about 200,000 clones; about 85% were seen once. The sample consisted of PBMCs or T cells enriched from blood (not recorded which). The chain joins TRBV5-6 to TRBJ1-1; D is possibly TRBD1 (5 bases). The receptor was isolated from a man aged 35 to 55 who had recovered from COVID-19. CDR3 bases: TGTGCCAGCAGCTCCCAGGGCAGCACTGAAGCTTTCTTT. The encoded protein is CASSSQGSTEAFF.